These 7 T cell receptor beta chains originate from one sample sequenced in a study of human T cells and chemical hapten exposure (dated by TCRdb to 2020 to 2023). The protocol used for the library was RACE. The instrument given in TCRdb is NextSeq 500. Using fastp at Q25 and MiXCR, TCRdb reprocessed the public reads and kept productive beta chains. CDR3 protein sequences are deduplicated, and each keeps its most common genes and DNA. This sample has roughly 160,000 distinct CDR3 sequences in its table, and roughly 15% of those were observed once. The top ten clones comprise 1.7% of the sample. The sample's time point, from its label and the paper: patch test 1, 2 weeks after DPC sensitization. What this sample's treatment or condition label stands for: therapeutic diphenylcyclopropenone sensitization with weekly scalp DPC. Sequenced here: whole blood, sampled in connection with sensitization to the hapten diphenylcyclopropenone (DPC). These receptors were collected from a young woman with alopecia areata. Some clones in this sample may be carry-over from other donors' samples.

This clonotype showed up just a few times. CDR3 loop: CASSQVRGSDTQYF. For the CDR3, the DNA is TGTGCCAGCAGCCAAGTTAGAGGATCAGATACGCAGTATTTT. The chain uses TRBV3-1 and TRBJ2-3; D remains unclear. Looked up from germline, CDR1 is LGHDT and CDR2 is YNNKEL (reference sequence). Trimming took 1 base from V and 4 from J, leaving 9 bases between them. This CDR3 region has 14 residues.

This clonotype was detected only a few times. The CDR3 nucleotides read TGTGCCAGCGTTGGGACTAGCGGCTCTTACAATGAGCAGTTCTTC. Its protein product is CASVGTSGSYNEQFF. V is TRBV6-1 and J is TRBJ2-1; 11 nucleotides line up with TRBD2. Germline values: CDR1 MNHNS, CDR2 SASEGT. V was pared by 8 bases and J by 4 bases, with 7 bases of the junction left unmatched. The CDR3 loop spans 15 amino acids.

This clonotype was observed a few times. This chain links TRBV5-6 with TRBJ1-1; TRBD1 is a possible D gene (6 bases). Germline V gene sequence: CDR1 SGHDT, CDR2 YYEEEE. The CDR3 runs 15 residues. V gave up 4 bases and J gave up 1 base, with 14 bases separating them. The CDR3 loop is CASSNGQRSNTEAFF. In DNA form, the CDR3 reads TGTGCCAGCAGCAACGGACAGAGGTCGAACACTGAAGCTTTCTTT.

This clonotype was seen a handful of times. The rearrangement links TRBV7-2 to TRBJ2-3; 11 nucleotides agree with TRBD2. Germline CDR1 is SGHTA and CDR2 is FQGNSA. The V gene end was trimmed by 1 base and the J gene end by 4 bases; junction bases not matched to a gene: 7. This CDR3 comprises 17 residues. DNA for the CDR3: TGTGCCAGCAGCTTAGGGACACTAGCGGGAGTTGCAGATACGCAGTATTTT. This codes for CASSLGTLAGVADTQYF.

This rearrangement joins TRBV6-5 to TRBJ2-7; TRBD2 aligns across 10 bases. Germline CDR1 is MNHEY and CDR2 is SVGAGI. The ends lost 6 bases at V and 2 bases at J; junction bases unmatched: 7. The CDR3 totals 15 residues. This CDR3 reads CASRTWSGGAYEQYF. The CDR3 nucleotides read TGTGCCAGCAGGACCTGGAGCGGGGGGGCCTACGAGCAGTACTTC.

Written as DNA, the CDR3 is TGTGCCAGCAGCTTAGACAGGGGGCAAGAAAAACTGTTTTTT. Its protein is CASSLDRGQEKLFF. This chain uses TRBV7-9 with TRBJ1-4, with 9 bases identical to TRBD1. This CDR3 region has 14 residues. Unmatched junction bases numbered 2, after V lost 1 base and J lost 8 bases. The germline CDR1 and CDR2 sequences are SEHNR and FQNEAQ (reference sequence). The full variable domain, rest sourced from reference TRBV7-9 and TRBJ1-4, is DTGVSQNPRHKITKRGQNVTFRCDPISEHNRLYWYRQTLGQGPEFLTYFQNEAQLEKSRLLSDRFSAERPKGSFSTLEIQRTEQGDSAMYLCASSLDRGQEKLFFGSGTQLSVL.

The chain couples TRBV18 to TRBJ2-5; D may match TRBD1 or TRBD2 (5 bases each). Germline CDR1 is KGHSH and CDR2 is LQKENI. The CDR3 totals 13 residues. Trimming left V 3 bases short and J 3 bases short, with 8 bases between. CDR3 sequence reads: CASSPGTEETQYF. In DNA, the CDR3 is TGTGCCAGCTCACCCGGGACGGAAGAGACCCAGTACTTC.